A single sample gave rise to the 17 T cell receptor beta chains below, sequenced in a study of Graves' ophthalmopathy and Graves' hyperthyroidism. TCR beta CDR3 amplification used RNA transcripts. Second-round multiplex PCR came after first-round RT-PCR with HTBI primers. TCRdb recomputed calls from the multiplex PCR reads with MiXCR, one row per CDR3 protein. The sample has about 240,000 distinct CDR3 sequences, around 45% seen once; the top ten hold roughly 50%. The sample comprised peripheral blood. The receptor source for this set is an adult man with Graves' ophthalmopathy.

The chain recombines TRBV7-3 with TRBJ1-6; TRBD1 is a possible D gene (5 bases). Germline values: CDR1 SGHTA, CDR2 FQGTGA. The CDR3 length is 16 residues. V gave up 2 bases and J gave up 7 bases, with 15 bases separating them. The CDR3, as DNA: TGTGCCAGCAGCTTATGGCGAACAGGCCTCAATTCACCCCTCCACTTT. It is translated as CASSLWRTGLNSPLHF.

The chain is built from TRBV7-2 and TRBJ2-3; 9 bases line up with TRBD1. The CDR3 totals 16 residues. Germline values: CDR1 SGHTA, CDR2 FQGNSA. With 6 bases clipped from V and 0 bases from J, the junction kept 7 bases outside the gene matches. The CDR3 is CASSRYGTGSTDTQYF. DNA for the CDR3: TGTGCCAGCAGTAGATACGGGACAGGGAGCACAGATACGCAGTATTTT.

The V call is TRBV6-5, the J call TRBJ1-2, with D hard to call. Trimming removed 0 bases at V and 3 bases at J, with 11 bases between. The germline V gene has CDR1 MNHEY and CDR2 SVGAGI. This CDR3 has 15 residues. CDR3: CASSYSADRYYGYTF. DNA of the CDR3: TGTGCCAGCAGTTACTCGGCCGACCGGTACTATGGCTACACCTTC.

This clonotype was counted a few times. The chain joins TRBV20-1 to TRBJ2-7; the match to TRBD1 covers 8 bases. V was pared by 6 bases and J by 3 bases, with 7 bases of the junction left unmatched. The CDR3 length is 13 residues. Germline CDR1 is DFQATT and CDR2 is SNEGSKA (reference sequence). The CDR3 reads CSAQGAPFYEQYF. The CDR3 DNA sequence: TGCAGTGCCCAGGGGGCACCCTTCTACGAGCAGTACTTC.

The chain carries TRBV18 and TRBJ2-5; possibly TRBD2 for D (5 bases). V was cut by 1 base and J by 3 bases, with 12 bases left in between. This CDR3 is built from 15 residues. CDR1 and CDR2 from the germline V gene are KGHSH and LQKENI. CDR3 coding DNA: TGTGCCAGCTCACCACGTGACGGGCGGGAAGAGACCCAGTACTTC. As protein: CASSPRDGREETQYF.

The V gene is TRBV16, the J gene TRBJ1-3; a weak D match, TRBD1 (5 bases). Germline assignment: CDR1 KGHSY and CDR2 FQNENV. CDR3 size: 17 residues. Between the trimmed V and J ends, which lost 0 bases and 3 bases, there was a span of 15 bases. CDR3: CASSQSGRGARGNTIYF. As DNA, the CDR3 is TGTGCCAGCAGCCAATCAGGAAGGGGCGCTCGTGGAAACACCATATATTTT.

The V and J genes are TRBV2 and TRBJ2-5; 8 bases align to TRBD2. The CDR3 spans 13 residues. The germline gives CDR1 SNHLY, CDR2 FYNNEI. Trimming took 11 bases from V and 4 from J; bases not matched to a gene: 9. CDR3 coding DNA: TGTGCCGGAAAGACTAGCGTGGCAGAGACCCAGTACTTC. Translating gives CAGKTSVAETQYF.

In regard to this clonotype: Germline and junction disagree at one end, which may indicate a read error. The chain links TRBV12-3 or TRBV12-4 to TRBJ1-5; D is unclear. This CDR3 comprises 15 residues. CDR3 region: CAGSLGGPSNQPQHF. The CDR3 DNA sequence: TGTGCCGGCAGTTTGGGAGGGCCCAGCAATCAGCCCCAGCATTTT.

This clonotype has more than one count but fewer than ten. The chain recombines TRBV5-8 with TRBJ2-7; TRBD1 aligns across 8 bases. The CDR3 extends over 14 amino acids. CDR1 is SGHTS and CDR2 is YDEGEE in the germline V gene. The ends lost 4 bases at V and 1 base at J; junction bases unmatched: 4. CDR3 sequence (DNA): TGTGCCAGCAGCAGGGACAGGCCTTCCTACGAGCAGTACTTC. It specifies CASSRDRPSYEQYF.

This clonotype was counted at least ten times. The chain links TRBV29-1 to TRBJ2-2, with TRBD1 matching over 7 bases. Losses at the gene ends were 6 bases for V and 3 bases for J; bases not matched to a gene: 7. The CDR3 runs 14 residues. Germline CDR1 SQVTM, CDR2 ANQGSEA. The CDR3 DNA is TGCAGCGTGACCCCGGGACAGCACACCGGGGAGCTGTTTTTT. Translation gives CSVTPGQHTGELFF.

About this clonotype itself: This sequence may be a read error, since a much larger clone differs from it by one base. The J gene is TRBJ2-6, the V gene TRBV10-3; D ambiguous. The V gene lost 4 bases and the J gene lost 2 bases, with 3 bases spanning the gap. Germline V gene data show CDR1 as ENHRY and CDR2 as SYGVKD. The CDR3 is 13 residues long. CDR3 sequence: CAISGAGANVLTF. CDR3 nucleotides: TGTGCCATCAGTGGGGCTGGGGCCAACGTCCTGACTTTC.

This sequence joins TRBV2 and TRBJ2-7, with 7 bases identical to TRBD2. The germline V gene encodes CDR1 SNHLY and CDR2 FYNNEI. V lost 6 bases, J lost 6 bases, and 8 bases stayed unmatched. This CDR3 has 13 amino acids. DNA of the CDR3: TGTGCCAGCAGCCAAGTTCCGGGGGGCGAGCAGTACTTC. Translating gives CASSQVPGGEQYF.

The chain couples TRBV28 to TRBJ1-2, with 7 bases aligning to TRBD1. The CDR3 has 14 residues. Germline loops: CDR1 MDHEN, CDR2 SYDVKM. V gave up 6 bases and J gave up 4 bases; unmatched junction bases: 8. The CDR3 spells CASRPGGQPYGYTF. CDR3 DNA sequence: TGTGCCAGCAGGCCAGGGGGGCAGCCCTATGGCTACACCTTC.

The CDR3 is CASLDGTGGYGYTF. CDR3 in DNA: TGTGCCAGCCTCGACGGGACAGGGGGCTATGGCTACACCTTC. The chain links TRBV6-5 to TRBJ1-2; 11 bases are shared with TRBD1. Germline loops: CDR1 MNHEY, CDR2 SVGAGI. The CDR3 sequence is 14 residues long. Trimming cost V 8 bases and J 4 bases; bases outside gene matches: 6.

CDR3 sequence: CASSVGGTTDLEAFF. The DNA of the CDR3 is TGTGCCAGCAGCGTAGGAGGGACTACGGATCTGGAAGCTTTCTTT. The rearrangement uses TRBV9 and TRBJ1-1; tentatively, D is TRBD1 (5 bases). Germline CDR1 SGDLS, CDR2 YYNGEE. The CDR3 contains 15 residues. V was trimmed by 0 bases and J by 8 bases, leaving 17 bases between them.

CDR3 bases: TGCAGTGCTAGAGGACAGGGGGCAGGCTATAATTCACCCCTCCACTTT. This sequence encodes CSARGQGAGYNSPLHF. This chain connects TRBV20-1 to TRBJ1-6, with TRBD1 identical over 10 bases. V was clipped by 1 base and J by 3 bases; unmatched bases: 3. From germline, CDR1 is DFQATT and CDR2 SNEGSKA (reference sequence). CDR3 length: 16 residues.

J is TRBJ2-5 and V is TRBV12-3 or TRBV12-4; D is unclear. The CDR3 contains 16 residues. CDR3 coding DNA: TGTGCTAGTGGTTTGGAAATATCGGGTTACCAAGAGACCCAGTACTTC. This sequence encodes CASGLEISGYQETQYF.